The clone carrying this TCR beta chain was seen a few times. TCRdb re-called the PCR reads with MiXCR, one entry per CDR3 protein. This table has about 86,000 distinct CDR3 sequences, around a quarter appearing once. The data stem from a study of molecular identifiers for immune sequencing clone quantification. Sequenced: naive CD8+ T cells from blood, with Jurkat cell RNA spiked in. Subset meaning: FACS-sorted CD8+CD4-CCR7+CD45RA+ naive T cells. The source of this sequence is a human donor in good health. Some libraries in this study had Jurkat cell RNA spiked in.

The DNA of the CDR3 is TGCGCCAGCAGCCAAGTCGCTTCCCACGAGCAGTACTTC. Amino acid sequence: CASSQVASHEQYF. V is TRBV4-3 and J is TRBJ2-7, with no clear D. Germline V gene lookup returns CDR1 LGHNA and CDR2 YSLEER. CDR3 length equals 13 residues. The V and J ends lost 1 base and 5 bases respectively, with 9 bases between them.